Below, one T cell receptor beta chain is given with its context. Germline CDR1 and CDR2: SGHDT and YYEEEE. V shed 2 bases, J shed 2 bases, and the junction held 7 bases outside the gene matches. This CDR3 comprises 16 residues. The data were obtained in a study of blood T cell repertoires in COVID-19. Study overall: Samples representing acute and convalescent COVID-19 were sourced from the United States, Italy and Spain. T cells, B-cell-depleted T cells, or PBMCs provided the cDNA or gDNA that served as material.

In the study's own analysis: Scientists estimated how many nucleated cells there were by amplifying reference gene primers. Libraries were prepared by immunoSEQ multiplex PCR; TCRdb keeps only in-frame clonotypes and omits some of them. V and J calls and clone size come straight from that table; D and trimming were deduced from the DNA. The repertoire holds roughly 110,000 clones, with roughly 86% as singletons. The V gene is TRBV5-6, the J gene TRBJ1-2; 9 bases agree with TRBD1. Source material: peripheral blood. The receptor was isolated from a man aged 40-49 years with acute or convalescent COVID-19. DNA for the CDR3: TGTGCCAGCAGCTTAGGTGGGACAGGGATCAACTATGGCTACACCTTC. It codes for CASSLGGTGINYGYTF.